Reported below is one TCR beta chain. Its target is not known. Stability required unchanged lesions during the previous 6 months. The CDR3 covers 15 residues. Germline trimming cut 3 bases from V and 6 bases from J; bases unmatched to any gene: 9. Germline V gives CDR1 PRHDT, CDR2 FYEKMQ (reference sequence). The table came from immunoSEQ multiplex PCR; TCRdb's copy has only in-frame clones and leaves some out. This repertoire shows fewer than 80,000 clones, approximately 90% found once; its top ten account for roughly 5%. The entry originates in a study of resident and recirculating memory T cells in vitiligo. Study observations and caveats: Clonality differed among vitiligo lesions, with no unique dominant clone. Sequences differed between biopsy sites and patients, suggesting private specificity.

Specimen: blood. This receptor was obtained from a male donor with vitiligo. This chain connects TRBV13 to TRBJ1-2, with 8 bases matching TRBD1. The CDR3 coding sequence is TGTGCCAGCAGCTTCCGCCCTCAGGGGGCAGATGGCTACACCTTC. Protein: CASSFRPQGADGYTF. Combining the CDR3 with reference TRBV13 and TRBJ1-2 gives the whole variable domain AAGVIQSPRHLIKEKRETATLKCYPIPRHDTVYWYQQGPGQDPQFLISFYEKMQSDKGSIPDRFSAQQFSDYHSELNMSSLELGDSALYFCASSFRPQGADGYTFGSGTRLTVV.